This T cell receptor (beta chain) is from a study of blood T cell repertoires in COVID-19. The overall study: From the United States, Italy and Spain came samples of acute and convalescent COVID-19.

This clone has only a few counts. As originally analysed: Nucleated cell counts were estimated from reference gene primer amplification. This table comes from immunoSEQ multiplex PCR, and its TCRdb copy is limited to in-frame clones, with some not included. V and J calls and clone size come straight from that table; D and trimming were deduced from the DNA. The table shows some 260,000 clones, with over 70% occurring only once. V lost 5 bases and J 1 base, leaving 9 bases between the germline ends. The CDR3 is made up of 14 amino acids. CDR1 and CDR2 (germline): SGHTA, FQGTGA. The chain joins TRBV7-3 to TRBJ1-3; D may be TRBD1 (6 bases). The clonotype comes from a woman aged 65 to 85 with COVID-19, enrolled during active disease. Sequenced: peripheral blood. This CDR3 reads CASSIQGSGNTIYF. CDR3 in DNA: TGTGCCAGCAGCATACAGGGTTCTGGAAACACCATATATTTT.